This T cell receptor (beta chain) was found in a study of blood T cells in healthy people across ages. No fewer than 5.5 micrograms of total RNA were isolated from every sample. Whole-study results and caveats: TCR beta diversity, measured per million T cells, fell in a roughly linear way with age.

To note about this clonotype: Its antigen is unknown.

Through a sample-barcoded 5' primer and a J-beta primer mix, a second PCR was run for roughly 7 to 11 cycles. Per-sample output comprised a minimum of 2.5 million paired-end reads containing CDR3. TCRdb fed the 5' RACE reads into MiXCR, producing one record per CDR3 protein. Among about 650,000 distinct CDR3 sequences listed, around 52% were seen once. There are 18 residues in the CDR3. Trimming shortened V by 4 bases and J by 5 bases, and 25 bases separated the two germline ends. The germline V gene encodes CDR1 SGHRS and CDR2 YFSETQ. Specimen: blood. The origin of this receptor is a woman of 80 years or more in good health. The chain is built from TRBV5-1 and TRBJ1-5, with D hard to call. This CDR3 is CASSRNSPDAVPDQPQHF. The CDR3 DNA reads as TGCGCCAGCAGCCGTAACTCCCCCGATGCGGTGCCCGATCAGCCCCAGCATTTT.